This TCR beta chain is from a study of shared clonotypes between healthy human individuals. Germline CDR1 reads SGHRS; CDR2 reads YFSETQ. The length of the CDR3 is 16 residues. Trimming took 2 bases from V and 0 from J, leaving 12 bases between them. Each cell subset's genomic DNA was divided evenly among several immunoSEQ plates. Clones were read by immunoSEQ multiplex PCR, and TCRdb kept only the in-frame ones, dropping some. Among 2 million to 2.5 million clones listed, 85% to 95% were seen once. Regarding this clone: This may come from a read error, since a much larger clone is one base off. Other DNA sequences in this specimen translate into the identical CDR3.

Sequencing used naive CD4+ T cells sorted from blood. Subset described: CD45RA+ positively selected. The TCR sequence derives from a man aged 18 to 30 in good health. V gene TRBV5-1 combines with J gene TRBJ1-3; D call uncertain. The CDR3 protein is CASSLANQRSGNTIYF. The DNA of the CDR3 is TGCGCCAGCAGCTTAGCCAACCAGCGCTCTGGAAACACCATATATTTT.